A selection of T cell receptor beta chains follows, all from one sample in a study of T cell repertoires in cytomegalovirus infection. Via MiXCR, TCRdb re-called the reads, giving one row per CDR3 protein. The sample consists of 450,000 to 550,000 distinct CDR3 sequences, under 55% of them appearing once. No antigen is known for these receptors. Sequenced here: cultured PBMCs, sampled from culture after CMV antigen stimulation. The source is a human donor in good health (CMV status not recorded). Some clones in this sample may be carry-over from other donors' samples. Each CDR3 is given with its conserved first and last residue. The D gene is left open where the match is weak. A clone size is listed for some rows: how often the clone was seen (once, few, many), or a class if it is expanded.

>TRBV5-6|TRBJ1-2|-|-
CASSPGWPGQGYTF
TGTGCCAGCAGCCCGGGATGGCCAGGGCAAGGCTACACCTTC
>TRBV12-3/TRBV12-4|TRBJ2-5|-|-
CASSSPGGVHSETQYF
TGTGCCAGCAGTTCCCCAGGAGGGGTCCACTCGGAGACCCAGTACTTC
>TRBV6-8|TRBJ2-7|TRBD1|-
CASSLTGGSSYEQYF
TGTGCCAGCAGTTTGACAGGGGGATCAAGCTACGAGCAGTACTTC
>TRBV4-3|TRBJ1-6|-|few
CASSQVGNYNSPLHF
TGCGCCAGCAGCCAAGTTGGGAATTATAATTCACCCCTCCACTTT
>TRBV6-5|TRBJ2-7|TRBD1|few
CASSLTQGQGDYEQYF
TGTGCCAGCAGCCTCACCCAGGGACAGGGTGACTACGAGCAGTACTTC
>TRBV19|TRBJ2-4|-|-
CASSPLRGNIQYF
TGTGCCTCCTCCCCCTTGAGGGGCAACATTCAGTACTTC
>TRBV7-2|TRBJ2-3|-|-
CASRFAVASSTDTQYF
TGTGCCAGCAGATTTGCGGTAGCGTCTAGCACAGATACGCAGTATTTT
>TRBV10-3|TRBJ2-5|TRBD1|few
CAISDTPDRAGETQYF
TGTGCCATCAGTGATACCCCCGACAGGGCCGGTGAGACCCAGTACTTC
>TRBV7-2|TRBJ2-5|-|many
CASSFRGEETQYF
TGTGCCAGCAGCTTCAGGGGAGAAGAGACCCAGTACTTC
>TRBV7-8|TRBJ2-3|TRBD2|-
CASSGFGGGQGTQYF
TGTGCCAGCAGCGGCTTCGGGGGAGGGCAGGGTACGCAGTATTTT
>TRBV5-1|TRBJ2-3|-|-
CASSPSTSAGPTDTQYF
TGCGCCAGCAGCCCCAGTACGTCAGCAGGCCCAACAGATACGCAGTATTTT
>TRBV7-2|TRBJ2-1|TRBD2|-
CASSLVRGTRNEQFF
TGTGCCAGCAGCTTAGTTCGAGGGACTAGGAATGAGCAGTTCTTC
>TRBV6-2/TRBV6-3|TRBJ2-1|TRBD1|-
CASSYGQGANEQFF
TGTGCCAGCAGTTATGGACAGGGGGCAAATGAGCAGTTCTTC
>TRBV11-2|TRBJ2-7|TRBD2|-
CASSLGRNGGRSYEQYF
TGTGCCAGCAGCCTAGGGAGGAACGGGGGGAGATCCTACGAGCAGTACTTC
>TRBV7-2|TRBJ2-3|-|many
CASSLVPDTQYF
TGTGCCAGCAGCTTAGTCCCAGATACGCAGTATTTT
>TRBV11-2|TRBJ2-1|TRBD2|-
CASSLAQRGNNEQFF
TGTGCCAGCAGCTTAGCCCAGCGGGGGAACAATGAGCAGTTCTTC
>TRBV7-6|TRBJ1-1|-|-
CASSRIARSEAFF
TGTGCCAGCAGCCGGATCGCCAGGTCTGAAGCTTTCTTT
>TRBV7-2|TRBJ2-3|TRBD1|few
CASSLDPGGLTDTQYF
TGTGCCAGCAGCTTAGATCCAGGGGGCCTCACAGATACGCAGTATTTT
>TRBV5-6|TRBJ2-1|-|few
CASSSGTVPYNEQFF
TGTGCCAGCAGCTCCGGGACGGTCCCCTACAATGAGCAGTTCTTC
>TRBV19|TRBJ2-2|-|-
CASSTEGPGELFF
TGTGCCAGTAGTACGGAGGGGCCCGGGGAGCTGTTTTTT
>TRBV28|TRBJ2-7|-|-
CASSAAGRYEQYF
TGTGCCAGCAGTGCCGCGGGACGCTACGAGCAGTACTTC
>TRBV20-1|TRBJ1-1|-|-
CSARDVIRAEAFF
TGCAGTGCTAGAGATGTTATACGGGCTGAAGCTTTCTTT
>TRBV7-6|TRBJ2-1|TRBD2|once
CASSRTGTTYNEQFF
TGTGCCAGCAGCCGGACCGGGACTACTTACAATGAGCAGTTCTTC
>TRBV7-6|TRBJ2-1|TRBD2|-
CASSLAQESSGEVYNEQFF
TGTGCCAGCAGCTTAGCGCAGGAGTCTAGCGGGGAGGTATACAATGAGCAGTTCTTC
>TRBV6-2/TRBV6-3|TRBJ2-1|-|-
CASSIRVGEQFF
TGTGCCAGCAGCATAAGGGTTGGTGAGCAGTTCTTC
>TRBV7-2|TRBJ2-6|TRBD2|few
CASSLAFLAGGPAGANVLTF
TGTGCCAGCAGCTTAGCTTTCCTAGCGGGAGGGCCAGCCGGGGCCAACGTCCTGACTTTC
>TRBV20-1|TRBJ2-1|-|-
CSAPYRSSYNEQFF
TGCAGTGCTCCTTACAGGAGCTCCTACAATGAGCAGTTCTTC
>TRBV20-1|TRBJ2-7|-|-
CSASGEKGETYEQYF
TGCAGTGCTAGTGGCGAAAAGGGTGAGACCTACGAGCAGTACTTC
>TRBV12-3/TRBV12-4|TRBJ2-5|-|-
CASSEGGGSETQYF
TGTGCCAGCAGCGAGGGGGGGGGGTCGGAGACCCAGTACTTC
>TRBV7-2|TRBJ2-1|-|-
CATTPYNEQFF
TGTGCCACGACCCCCTACAATGAGCAGTTCTTC
>TRBV7-2|TRBJ2-3|-|-
CASSLDLAADTQYF
TGTGCCAGCAGCTTAGATCTAGCAGCTGATACGCAGTATTTT
>TRBV5-3|TRBJ2-3|-|-
CASKPQGRQWDTQYF
TGTGCCAGCAAACCACAGGGGAGGCAGTGGGATACGCAGTATTTT
>TRBV29-1|TRBJ2-1|TRBD2|-
CSVGSPRLAVPVGVGSYNEQFF
TGCAGCGTTGGCTCTCCCCGCCTAGCGGTCCCGGTGGGGGTAGGCTCCTACAATGAGCAGTTCTTC
>TRBV20-1|TRBJ2-2|-|few
CSARNRVGTGELFF
TGCAGTGCTAGAAACAGGGTCGGGACCGGGGAGCTGTTTTTT
>TRBV10-3|TRBJ2-3|-|few
CAISESRGADSDTQYF
TGTGCCATCAGTGAGTCCAGGGGAGCGGACTCAGATACGCAGTATTTT
>TRBV7-9|TRBJ2-1|TRBD2|-
CASSQTGGFYNEQFF
TGTGCCAGCAGCCAAACGGGGGGGTTTTACAATGAGCAGTTCTTC
>TRBV7-9|TRBJ2-3|TRBD2|few
CASSNPPGGDTQYF
TGTGCCAGCAGCAACCCCCCGGGGGGAGATACGCAGTATTTT
>TRBV28|TRBJ2-2|-|-
CASSLLHLNTGELFF
TGTGCCAGCAGTTTATTACACCTAAACACCGGGGAGCTGTTTTTT
>TRBV11-2|TRBJ2-1|-|-
CASSLVPGALPYNEQFF
TGTGCCAGCAGCTTAGTCCCAGGGGCCCTTCCCTACAATGAGCAGTTCTTC
>TRBV6-5|TRBJ2-7|TRBD1|-
CASSQRTGLYF
TGTGCCAGCAGTCAAAGGACAGGGCTGTACTTC
>TRBV6-6|TRBJ2-1|TRBD2|-
CASSPLTGLAGGRGDEQFF
TGTGCCAGCAGTCCCCTCACGGGACTAGCGGGAGGGAGGGGGGATGAGCAGTTCTTC
>TRBV5-4|TRBJ2-7|TRBD2|-
CASSPGGTTFYEQYF
TGTGCCAGCAGCCCGGGGGGGACAACCTTCTACGAGCAGTACTTC
>TRBV7-6|TRBJ1-1|TRBD1|-
CASSGQGSFEAFF
TGTGCCAGCAGCGGACAGGGGTCGTTTGAAGCTTTCTTT